Each of the 17 T cell receptor beta chains below was sequenced from the same sample in a study of technical replicates of blood from a few donors. The data were produced by immunoSEQ multiplex PCR, yet TCRdb's version contains in-frame clones alone and is incomplete. The sample lists about 70,000 clones, around 97% seen once, with 0.2% to 0.25% in the top ten. The specimen sequenced was T cells isolated from PBMCs. These receptors came from a human donor in good health.

Written as DNA, the CDR3 is TGTGCCAGCAGTCAGAGACAGGGGGGCACAGATACGCAGTATTTT. Translated, it gives CASSQRQGGTDTQYF. The rearrangement links TRBV6-5 to TRBJ2-3; 9 positions match TRBD1. Trimming took 5 bases from V and 1 from J; bases not matched to a gene: 4. CDR1 is MNHEY, CDR2 SVGAGI, per germline. The CDR3 sequence is 15 residues long.

The rearrangement links TRBV11-2 to TRBJ2-1; D perhaps matches TRBD2 (5 bases). The CDR3 runs to 15 residues. The germline gives CDR1 SGHAT, CDR2 FQNNGV. Trimming stripped 5 bases from V and 0 bases from J, with 11 bases between. The CDR3 spells CASSGLVNSYNEQFF. In DNA, the CDR3 is TGTGCCAGCAGCGGACTCGTCAACTCCTACAATGAGCAGTTCTTC.

V is TRBV5-4 and J is TRBJ2-7; no definite D call. The CDR3 is made up of 11 amino acids. V dropped 0 bases and J dropped 5 bases, with 3 bases sitting between them. Germline CDR1 reads SGHNT; CDR2 reads YYREEE (reference sequence). The DNA of the CDR3 is TGTGCCAGCAGCTTGGTAAACGAGCAGTACTTC. This sequence encodes CASSLVNEQYF.

This clone was observed once. The rearrangement joins TRBV11-3 to TRBJ2-7; D is possibly TRBD2 (6 bases). This CDR3 spans 13 amino acids. The germline CDR1 and CDR2 sequences are SGHNT and YENEEA. Trimming stripped 5 bases from V and 4 bases from J, with 12 bases between. CDR3 region: CASSQFGGYEQYF. DNA for the CDR3: TGTGCCAGCAGCCAATTTGGGGGGTACGAGCAGTACTTC.

This chain connects TRBV28 to TRBJ1-4; tentative D call: TRBD1 (6 bases). The germline gives CDR1 MDHEN, CDR2 SYDVKM. V lost 5 bases to trimming and J lost 11 bases, with 9 bases between them. The CDR3 extends over 11 amino acids. The CDR3 coding sequence is TGTGCCAGCAGTACCCAGGGGAAACTGTTTTTT. It encodes CASSTQGKLFF.

J is TRBJ2-5 and V is TRBV7-2; 8 positions agree with TRBD2. The CDR3 is made up of 16 amino acids. CDR1 and CDR2 from the germline V gene are SGHTA and FQGNSA. V shed 5 bases and J 3 bases; nucleotides not matched to a gene: 11. The CDR3, as DNA: TGTGCCAGCAGCCCCGGAATACTAGCGGCTGAAGAGACCCAGTACTTC. It encodes CASSPGILAAEETQYF.

The chain has TRBV2 and TRBJ1-5, with 10 bases matching TRBD1. The junction had 8 bases not matched to a gene; V was cut back by 7 bases and J by 5 bases. The CDR3 runs 15 residues. Germline CDR1 SNHLY, CDR2 FYNNEI. The CDR3 region is CASTKRTGGDQPQHF. The CDR3 DNA follows: TGTGCCAGCACCAAAAGGACAGGGGGAGATCAGCCCCAGCATTTT.

The chain uses TRBV5-3 and TRBJ1-5; D is undetermined. TRBV5-3 is given ORF status, its function remaining uncertain. V lost 0 bases and J lost 4, with 8 bases in between. The CDR3 extends over 14 amino acids. The CDR3 here is CARSLDGGNQPQHF. The DNA for the CDR3 is TGTGCCAGAAGCTTGGATGGCGGGAATCAGCCCCAGCATTTT.

The chain links TRBV10-3 to TRBJ1-5, with D unclear. This CDR3 contains 15 residues. Trimming removed 2 bases at V and 1 base at J, with 9 bases between. Germline V gives CDR1 ENHRY, CDR2 SYGVKD. CDR3 in DNA: TGTGCCATCAGTGAGGATCCGGGGAGCAATCAGCCCCAGCATTTT. It codes for CAISEDPGSNQPQHF.

The chain recombines TRBV9 with TRBJ1-2, with 11 bases identical to TRBD1. With 4 bases clipped from V and 6 bases from J, the junction kept 5 bases outside the gene matches. The CDR3 runs to 14 residues. In germline, CDR1 is SGDLS, CDR2 YYNGEE. CDR3 residues: CASSTRTGGDGYTF. The DNA for the CDR3 is TGTGCCAGCAGCACACGGACAGGGGGCGATGGCTACACCTTC.

The V and J genes are TRBV19 and TRBJ1-2, with D unclear. The CDR3 is made up of 14 amino acids. Germline CDR1 and CDR2: LNHDA and SQIVND (reference sequence). Trimming removed 7 bases at V and 2 bases at J, with 14 bases between. As DNA, the CDR3 is TGTGCCAGTAAGCGACCCGTACACAACTATGGCTACACCTTC. It translates to CASKRPVHNYGYTF. Filled out from reference TRBV19 and TRBJ1-2, the complete variable domain reads DGGITQSPKYLFRKEGQNVTLSCEQNLNHDAMYWYRQDPGQGLRLIYYSQIVNDFQKGDIAEGYSVSREKKESFPLTVTSAQKNPTAFYLCASKRPVHNYGYTFGSGTRLTVV.

The rearrangement joins TRBV27 to TRBJ2-5; 7 nucleotides line up with TRBD2. V was pared by 4 bases and J by 0 bases, with 8 bases of the junction left unmatched. Germline loops: CDR1 MNHEY, CDR2 SMNVEV (reference sequence). The CDR3 runs 16 residues. Written as DNA, the CDR3 is TGTGCCAGCAGTTGGGGGGGAGATGGCAACCAAGAGACCCAGTACTTC. The encoded protein is CASSWGGDGNQETQYF.

The CDR3 here is CASSASGGTDTQYF. CDR3 sequence (DNA): TGTGCCAGCAGCGCCAGCGGGGGCACAGATACGCAGTATTTT. V and J are TRBV14 and TRBJ2-3; 7 nucleotides align to TRBD2. From germline, CDR1 is SGHDN and CDR2 FVKESK. J lost 1 base, V lost 5 bases, and 3 bases had no gene match. The CDR3 sequence is 14 residues long.

The rearrangement joins TRBV27 to TRBJ2-7, with D perhaps TRBD2 (6 bases). This CDR3 spans 19 amino acids. Trimming pared 2 bases from V and 1 base from J, leaving 24 bases between. The germline gives CDR1 MNHEY, CDR2 SMNVEV (reference sequence). The CDR3 sequence is CASSLRSPLRESGSYEQYF. CDR3 nucleotide sequence: TGTGCCAGCAGTTTACGCAGCCCGTTACGGGAGAGCGGGTCCTACGAGCAGTACTTC.

The chain has TRBV7-9 and TRBJ1-5; D call uncertain. The CDR3 covers 12 residues. Germline CDR1 is SEHNR and CDR2 is FQNEAQ (reference sequence). V was trimmed by 4 bases and J by 8 bases, leaving 9 bases between them. In nucleotides, the CDR3 is TGTGCCAGCAGCTCCGGGGTTGAGCCCCAGCATTTT. Translating it yields CASSSGVEPQHF.

The chain recombines TRBV7-9 with TRBJ2-6, with a tentative D call TRBD2 (6 bases). CDR3 length: 15 amino acids. Germline V gives CDR1 SEHNR, CDR2 FQNEAQ (reference sequence). The V and J ends lost 5 bases and 0 bases respectively, with 8 bases between them. CDR3 coding DNA: TGTGCCAGCAGCGTGGGGGGCTCTGGGGCCAACGTCCTGACTTTC. Amino acid sequence: CASSVGGSGANVLTF.

V usage is TRBV11-1 and J usage is TRBJ2-5; 11 bases are shared with TRBD2. The V segment lost 2 bases and the J segment 5 bases; nucleotides outside the gene matches: 7. The CDR3 extends over 16 amino acids. Germline CDR1 SGHAT, CDR2 FQDESV (reference sequence). The CDR3 loop is CASSLWTSGSRETQYF. The CDR3 coding sequence is TGTGCCAGCAGCTTATGGACTAGCGGGTCCAGGGAGACCCAGTACTTC.